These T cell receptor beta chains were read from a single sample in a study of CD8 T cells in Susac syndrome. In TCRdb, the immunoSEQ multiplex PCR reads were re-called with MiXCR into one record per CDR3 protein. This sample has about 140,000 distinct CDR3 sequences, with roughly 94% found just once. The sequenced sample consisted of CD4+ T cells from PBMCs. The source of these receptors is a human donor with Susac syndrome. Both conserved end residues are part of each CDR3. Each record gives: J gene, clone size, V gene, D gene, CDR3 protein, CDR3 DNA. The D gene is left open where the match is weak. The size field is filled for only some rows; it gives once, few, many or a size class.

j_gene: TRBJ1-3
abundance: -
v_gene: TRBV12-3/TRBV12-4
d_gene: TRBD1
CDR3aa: CASSLYRGSGNTIYF
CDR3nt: TGTGCCAGCAGTTTGTACAGGGGATCTGGAAACACCATATATTTT

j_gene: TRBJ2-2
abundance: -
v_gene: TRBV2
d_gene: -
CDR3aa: CASHGSPNTGELFF
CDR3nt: TGTGCCAGCCACGGGAGCCCGAACACCGGGGAGCTGTTTTTT

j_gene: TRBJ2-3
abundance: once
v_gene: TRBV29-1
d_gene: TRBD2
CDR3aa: CSVSIAGGVTDTQYF
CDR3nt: TGCAGCGTATCTATAGCGGGGGGGGTCACAGATACGCAGTATTTT

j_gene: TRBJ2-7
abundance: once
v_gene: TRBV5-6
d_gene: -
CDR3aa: CASSLVDTSYEQYF
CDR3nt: TGTGCCAGCAGCTTGGTGGACACTTCCTACGAGCAGTACTTC

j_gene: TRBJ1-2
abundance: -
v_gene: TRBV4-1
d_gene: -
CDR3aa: CASSQSDYGYTF
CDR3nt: TGCGCCAGCAGCCAGTCGGACTATGGCTACACCTTC

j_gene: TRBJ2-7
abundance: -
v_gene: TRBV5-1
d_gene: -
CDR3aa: CASSETGTYEQYF
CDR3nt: TGCGCCAGCAGCGAAACAGGGACCTACGAGCAGTACTTC

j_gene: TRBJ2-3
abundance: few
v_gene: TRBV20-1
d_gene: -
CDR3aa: CSARVPDTQYF
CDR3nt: TGCAGTGCTAGAGTCCCCGATACGCAGTATTTT

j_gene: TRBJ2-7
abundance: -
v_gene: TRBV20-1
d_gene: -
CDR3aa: CSASSGPRALYEQYF
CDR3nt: TGCAGTGCTTCGAGCGGACCCCGTGCGCTCTACGAGCAGTACTTC

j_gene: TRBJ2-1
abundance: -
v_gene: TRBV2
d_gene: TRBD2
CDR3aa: CASIQLAGGYNEQFF
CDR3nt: TGTGCCAGCATCCAACTAGCGGGGGGATACAATGAGCAGTTCTTC

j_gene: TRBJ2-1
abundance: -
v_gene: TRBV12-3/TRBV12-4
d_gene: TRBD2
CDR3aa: CASSLISGSNEQFF
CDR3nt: TGTGCCAGCAGTTTAATTAGCGGGAGCAATGAGCAGTTCTTC

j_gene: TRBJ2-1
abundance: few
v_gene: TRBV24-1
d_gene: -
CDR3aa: CATSDHNEQFF
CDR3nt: TGTGCCACCAGTGACCACAATGAGCAGTTCTTC

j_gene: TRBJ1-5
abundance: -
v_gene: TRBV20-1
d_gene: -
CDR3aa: CSAGGGPDQPQHF
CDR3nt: TGCAGTGCCGGGGGGGGGCCGGATCAGCCCCAGCATTTT

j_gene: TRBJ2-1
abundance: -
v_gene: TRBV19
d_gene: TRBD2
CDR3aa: CASSIAGTSINEQFF
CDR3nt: TGTGCCAGTAGTATAGCCGGGACTAGCATCAATGAGCAGTTCTTC

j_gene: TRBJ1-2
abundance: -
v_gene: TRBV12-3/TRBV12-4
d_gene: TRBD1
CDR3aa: CASSLAAGGAYTF
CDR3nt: TGTGCCAGCAGTTTAGCGGCAGGGGGAGCCTACACCTTC

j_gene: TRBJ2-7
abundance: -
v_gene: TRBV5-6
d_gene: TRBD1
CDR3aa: CASSLGGAETGEDEQYF
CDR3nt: TGTGCCAGCAGCTTGGGGGGAGCCGAGACAGGGGAAGACGAGCAGTACTTC

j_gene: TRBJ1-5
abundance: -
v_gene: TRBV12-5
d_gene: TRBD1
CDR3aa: CASGLETGGGNQPQHF
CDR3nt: TGTGCTAGTGGTTTGGAGACAGGGGGGGGCAATCAGCCCCAGCATTTT

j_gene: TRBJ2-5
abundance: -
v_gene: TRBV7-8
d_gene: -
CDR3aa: CASRRGLGIGSGETQYF
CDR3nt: TGTGCCAGCAGAAGGGGACTCGGAATTGGATCCGGAGAGACCCAGTACTTC

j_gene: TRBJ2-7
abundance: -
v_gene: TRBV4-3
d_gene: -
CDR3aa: CASSQDGQGKGEQYF
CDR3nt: TGCGCCAGCAGCCAAGACGGGCAGGGGAAGGGGGAGCAGTACTTC